These 9 T cell receptor beta chains originate from one sample sequenced in a study of shared clonotypes between healthy human individuals. Terminally differentiated effector memory CD45RA+ cells were excluded by CCR7 positive selection of CD45RO-negative cells. Clones were read by immunoSEQ multiplex PCR, and TCRdb kept only the in-frame ones, dropping some. The sample has about 2.1 million clones, around 95% seen once. Sequencing was done on a sample of naive CD8+ T cells from PBMCs. The receptor source for this set is a man between 18 and 35 years old in good health. Some clones in this sample may be carry-over from other donors' samples.

About this clone itself: Other DNA sequences of this sample code for an identical CDR3. This chain connects TRBV5-1 to TRBJ1-5, with TRBD1 matching 8 bases. V lost 3 bases to trimming and J lost 6 bases; unmatched junction nucleotides: 5. CDR3 length: 14 residues. Germline CDR1 and CDR2: SGHRS and YFSETQ. The CDR3 spells CASSSTGAGQPQHF. CDR3 in DNA: TGCGCCAGCAGCTCGACAGGGGCAGGTCAGCCCCAGCATTTT.

The rearrangement joins TRBV30 to TRBJ2-3; 9 bases map to TRBD2. Germline CDR1 reads GTSNPN; CDR2 reads SVGIG (reference sequence). CDR3 length equals 17 residues. Germline trimming cut 0 bases from V and 2 bases from J; bases unmatched to any gene: 9. The CDR3 here is CAWSVPDSGRDTDTQYF. The CDR3 DNA follows: TGTGCCTGGAGTGTACCGGATAGCGGGAGAGACACAGATACGCAGTATTTT.

The chain uses TRBV29-1 and TRBJ2-2; D is unresolved. Trimming cost V 4 bases and J 7 bases, with 7 bases left between them. CDR1 and CDR2 (germline): SQVTM, ANQGSEA. This CDR3 spans 11 amino acids. The chain's CDR3 is CSVGLLGELFF. DNA for the CDR3: TGCAGCGTTGGGCTTCTCGGGGAGCTGTTTTTT.

The table lists this clone with a count of one. The chain employs TRBV27 and TRBJ2-7; 9 bases are shared with TRBD1. This CDR3 has 15 amino acids. CDR1 and CDR2 (germline): MNHEY, SMNVEV (reference sequence). V lost 8 bases and J lost 4; bases outside the gene matches: 12. The CDR3 here is CASAYPRQGGYEQYF. CDR3 bases: TGTGCCAGCGCATACCCAAGACAGGGGGGGTACGAGCAGTACTTC.

The DNA for the CDR3 is TGTGCCAGCAATCCAGAGGGGAACAAAAATCAGCCCCAGCATTTT. Protein sequence: CASNPEGNKNQPQHF. The rearrangement uses TRBV9 and TRBJ1-5; D may be TRBD1 (5 bases). Trimming shortened V by 6 bases and J by 4 bases, and 17 bases separated the two germline ends. This CDR3 has 15 amino acids. Per the germline V gene, CDR1 is SGDLS and CDR2 is YYNGEE.

The genes are TRBV29-1 and TRBJ2-6; tentatively, D is TRBD1 (6 bases). Germline V gives CDR1 SQVTM, CDR2 ANQGSEA. This CDR3 spans 16 amino acids. Trimming shortened V by 4 bases and J by 0 bases, and 13 bases separated the two germline ends. CDR3 sequence: CSVGSGAPSGANVLTF. DNA of the CDR3: TGCAGCGTTGGCTCAGGGGCCCCCTCTGGGGCCAACGTCCTGACTTTC.

This clone was observed a single time. This chain connects TRBV4-3 to TRBJ2-7; no clear D gene. The CDR3 totals 15 residues. In germline, CDR1 is LGHNA, CDR2 YSLEER. V lost 4 bases and J 1 base, leaving 14 bases between the germline ends. DNA of the CDR3: TGCGCCAGCAGCCCACACAGAGGCCTATCCTACGAGCAGTACTTC. It specifies CASSPHRGLSYEQYF.

Concerning this clone: The same CDR3 is also encoded by other DNA sequences in this sample. V is TRBV5-1 and J is TRBJ2-7; TRBD1 matches 7 bases. The CDR3 extends over 14 amino acids. With 4 bases clipped from V and 2 bases from J, the junction kept 6 bases outside the gene matches. Germline lookup yields CDR1 SGHRS and CDR2 YFSETQ. CDR3 sequence (DNA): TGCGCCAGCAGCACCCGACAGGGTACCTACGAGCAGTACTTC. It specifies CASSTRQGTYEQYF.

The genes are TRBV19 and TRBJ2-1; D gene unclear. The CDR3 is 13 residues long. The germline CDR1 and CDR2 sequences are LNHDA and SQIVND (reference sequence). Trimming shortened V by 3 bases and J by 6 bases, and 9 bases separated the two germline ends. The CDR3 nucleotides are TGTGCCAGTAGTATCGTTTACAGCAATGAGCAGTTCTTC. Its protein is CASSIVYSNEQFF.